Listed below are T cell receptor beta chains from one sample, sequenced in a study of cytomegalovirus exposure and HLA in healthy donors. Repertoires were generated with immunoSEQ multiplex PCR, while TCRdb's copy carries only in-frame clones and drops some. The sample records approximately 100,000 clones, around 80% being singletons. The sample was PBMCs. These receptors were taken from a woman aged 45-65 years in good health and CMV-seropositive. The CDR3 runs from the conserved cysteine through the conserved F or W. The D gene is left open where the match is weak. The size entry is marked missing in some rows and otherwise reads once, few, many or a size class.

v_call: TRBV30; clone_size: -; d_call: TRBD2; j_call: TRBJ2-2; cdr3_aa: CAWSVLGRGRTAGELFF; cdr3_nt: TGTGCCTGGAGTGTACTGGGGAGGGGCAGGACGGCCGGGGAGCTGTTTTTT
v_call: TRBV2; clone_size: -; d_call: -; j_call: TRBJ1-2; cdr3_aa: CASSEAGGRQGDYGYTF; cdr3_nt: TGTGCCAGCAGTGAAGCTGGGGGCCGGCAGGGCGACTATGGCTACACCTTC
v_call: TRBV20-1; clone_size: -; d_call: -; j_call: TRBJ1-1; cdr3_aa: CSVQEVVAFF; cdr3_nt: TGCAGTGTTCAGGAGGTGGTAGCTTTCTTT
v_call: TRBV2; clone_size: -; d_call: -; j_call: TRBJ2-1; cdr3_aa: CASSVQATGNEQFF; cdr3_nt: TGTGCCAGCAGTGTCCAGGCTACGGGGAATGAGCAGTTCTTC
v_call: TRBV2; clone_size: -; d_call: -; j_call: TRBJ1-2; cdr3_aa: CASEAGDQFF; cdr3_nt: TGTGCCAGCGAAGCAGGGGATCAGTTTTTC
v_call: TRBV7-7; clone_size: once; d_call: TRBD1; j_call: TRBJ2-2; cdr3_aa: CASSLQGANAGELFF; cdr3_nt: TGTGCTAGCAGCTTACAGGGGGCGAATGCCGGGGAGCTGTTTTTT
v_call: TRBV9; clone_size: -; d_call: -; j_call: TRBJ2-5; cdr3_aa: CASSGLGVAETQYF; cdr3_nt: TGTGCCAGCAGCGGTCTCGGGGTGGCGGAGACCCAGTACTTC
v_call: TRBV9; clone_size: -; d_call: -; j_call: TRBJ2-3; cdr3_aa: CASSAVVADTQYF; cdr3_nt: TGTGCCAGCAGCGCCGTTGTCGCAGATACGCAGTATTTT
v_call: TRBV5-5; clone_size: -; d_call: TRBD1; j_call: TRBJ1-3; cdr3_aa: CASSVRQGLIYF; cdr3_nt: TGTGCCAGCAGCGTCCGACAGGGGTTGATATATTTT
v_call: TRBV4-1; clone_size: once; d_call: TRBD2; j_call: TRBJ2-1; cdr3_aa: CASSQSTGTSRYNEQFF; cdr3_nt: TGCGCCAGCAGCCAAAGTACCGGGACTAGCCGTTACAATGAGCAGTTCTTC
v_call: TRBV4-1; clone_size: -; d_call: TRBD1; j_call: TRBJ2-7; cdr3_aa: CASSQSSGGQGAYEQYF; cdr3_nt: TGCGCCAGCAGCCAATCCTCAGGAGGACAGGGGGCCTACGAGCAGTACTTC
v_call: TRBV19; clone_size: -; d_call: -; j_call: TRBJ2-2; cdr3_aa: CASSMGGGANTGELFF; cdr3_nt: TGTGCCAGTAGTATGGGGGGGGGCGCGAACACCGGGGAGCTGTTTTTT
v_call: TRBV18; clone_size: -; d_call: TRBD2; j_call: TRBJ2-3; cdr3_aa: CASSPRPTSGGPGDTQYF; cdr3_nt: TGTGCCAGCTCACCCCGTCCGACTAGCGGGGGCCCAGGGGATACGCAGTATTTT
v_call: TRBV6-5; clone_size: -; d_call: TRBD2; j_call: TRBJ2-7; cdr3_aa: CASSSGGTYEQYF; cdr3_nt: TGTGCCAGCAGTTCCGGGGGGACCTACGAGCAGTACTTC
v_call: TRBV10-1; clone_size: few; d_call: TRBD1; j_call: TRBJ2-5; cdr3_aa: CASSDRTGVEKTQYF; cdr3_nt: TGCGCCAGCAGTGATAGGACAGGGGTTGAGAAGACCCAGTACTTC
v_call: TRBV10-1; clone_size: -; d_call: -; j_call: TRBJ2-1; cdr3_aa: CASSQGPYNEQFF; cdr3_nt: TGCGCCAGCTCTCAGGGTCCCTACAATGAGCAGTTCTTC
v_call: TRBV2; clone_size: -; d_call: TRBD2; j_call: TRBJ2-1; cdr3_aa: CASSDSGRATYNEQFF; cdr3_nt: TGTGCCAGCAGTGATAGCGGGAGGGCCACCTACAATGAGCAGTTCTTC
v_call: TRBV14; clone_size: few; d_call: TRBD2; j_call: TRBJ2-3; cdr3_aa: CASRRSGRGSTDTQYF; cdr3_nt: TGTGCCAGCAGAAGAAGCGGGAGGGGGAGCACAGATACGCAGTATTTT
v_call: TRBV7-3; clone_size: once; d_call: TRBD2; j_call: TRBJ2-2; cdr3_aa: CASSLLAGGPPGELFF; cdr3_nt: TGTGCCAGCAGCTTACTAGCGGGAGGGCCCCCCGGGGAGCTGTTTTTT
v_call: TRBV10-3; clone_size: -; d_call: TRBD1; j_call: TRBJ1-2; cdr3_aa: CAIRPRRDRENYGYTF; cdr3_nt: TGTGCCATCAGACCCCGCCGGGACAGGGAAAACTATGGCTACACCTTC
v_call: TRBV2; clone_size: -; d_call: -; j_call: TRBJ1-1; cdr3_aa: CASSALNTEAFF; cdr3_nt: TGTGCCAGCAGTGCGTTGAACACTGAAGCTTTCTTT
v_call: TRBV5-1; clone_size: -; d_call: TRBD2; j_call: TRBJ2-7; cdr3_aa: CASSWTSGSYYEQYF; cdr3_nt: TGCGCCAGCAGCTGGACTAGCGGGAGTTACTACGAGCAGTACTTC
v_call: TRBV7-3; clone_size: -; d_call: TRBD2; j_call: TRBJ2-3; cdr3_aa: CASNLGGADTQYF; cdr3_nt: TGTGCCAGCAACTTGGGAGGGGCAGATACGCAGTATTTT
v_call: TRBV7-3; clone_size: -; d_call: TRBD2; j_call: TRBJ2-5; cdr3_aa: CASSPNRGGETQYF; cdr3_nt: TGTGCCAGCAGCCCGAATCGGGGGGGAGAGACCCAGTACTTC
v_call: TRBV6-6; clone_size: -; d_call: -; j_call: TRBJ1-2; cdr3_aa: CASRTGQRLGYGYTF; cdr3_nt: TGTGCCAGCCGGACCGGACAGCGCCTGGGCTATGGCTACACCTTC
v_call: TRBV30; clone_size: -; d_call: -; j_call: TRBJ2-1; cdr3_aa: CAWSVGGGPYNEQFF; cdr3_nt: TGTGCCTGGAGTGTAGGTGGCGGCCCCTACAATGAGCAGTTCTTC
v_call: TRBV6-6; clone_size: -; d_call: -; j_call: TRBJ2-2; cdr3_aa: CASSYVLGASGELVF; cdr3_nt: TGTGCCAGCAGTTACGTTCTCGGTGCGTCCGGGGAGCTGGTTTTT
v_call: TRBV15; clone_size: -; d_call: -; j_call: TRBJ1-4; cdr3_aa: CATSRDPSRVGGEKLFF; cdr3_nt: TGTGCCACCAGCAGAGATCCCTCTCGTGTTGGTGGCGAAAAACTGTTTTTT
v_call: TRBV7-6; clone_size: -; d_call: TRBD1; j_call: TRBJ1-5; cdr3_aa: CASSADRVGNQPQHF; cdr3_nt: TGTGCCAGCAGCGCAGACAGGGTTGGTAATCAGCCCCAGCATTTT
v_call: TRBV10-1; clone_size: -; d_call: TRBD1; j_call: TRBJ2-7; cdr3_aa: CASRMGQGTEQYF; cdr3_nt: TGCGCCAGCAGGATGGGACAGGGGACCGAGCAGTACTTC
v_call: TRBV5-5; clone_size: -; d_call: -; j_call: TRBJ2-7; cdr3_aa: CASSLEGLGGIYEQYF; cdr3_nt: TGTGCCAGCAGCTTGGAGGGTTTAGGAGGGATCTACGAGCAGTACTTC
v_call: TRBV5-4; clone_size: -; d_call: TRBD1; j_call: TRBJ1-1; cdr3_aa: CASSLMGQKEAFF; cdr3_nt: TGTGCCAGCAGCCTGATGGGACAGAAGGAAGCTTTCTTT
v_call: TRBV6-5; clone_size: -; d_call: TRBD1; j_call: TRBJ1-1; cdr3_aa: CASSSPQGARLSEAFF; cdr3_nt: TGTGCCAGCAGTTCACCACAGGGGGCGAGGCTTTCTGAAGCTTTCTTT
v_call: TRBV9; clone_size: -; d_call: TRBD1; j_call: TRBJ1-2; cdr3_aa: CASSVAETGFYGYTF; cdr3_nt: TGTGCCAGCAGCGTAGCCGAGACAGGGTTCTATGGCTACACCTTC
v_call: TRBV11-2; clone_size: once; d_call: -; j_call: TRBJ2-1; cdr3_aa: CASSPELPDEQFF; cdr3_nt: TGTGCCAGCAGCCCCGAATTGCCGGATGAGCAGTTCTTC
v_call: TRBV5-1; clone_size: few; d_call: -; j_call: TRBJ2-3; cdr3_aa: CASSLYPVGRSTDTQYF; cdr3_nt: TGCGCCAGCAGCTTGTACCCCGTGGGGCGGAGCACAGATACGCAGTATTTT
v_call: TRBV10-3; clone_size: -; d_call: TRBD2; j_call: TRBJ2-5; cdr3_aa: CAIGRGGPETQYF; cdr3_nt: TGTGCCATCGGGCGGGGGGGTCCGGAGACCCAGTACTTC
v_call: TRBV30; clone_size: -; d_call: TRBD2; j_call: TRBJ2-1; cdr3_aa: CAWSRSAGGIYNEQFF; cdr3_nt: TGTGCCTGGAGTAGATCCGCGGGAGGGATTTACAATGAGCAGTTCTTC
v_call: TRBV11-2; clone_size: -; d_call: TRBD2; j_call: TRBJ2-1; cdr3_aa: CASSLGLAGNANEQFF; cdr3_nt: TGTGCCAGCAGCTTAGGACTAGCGGGAAATGCGAATGAGCAGTTCTTC
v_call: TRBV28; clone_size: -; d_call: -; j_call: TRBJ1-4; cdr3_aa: CASSLGQLEKLFF; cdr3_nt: TGTGCCAGCAGCCTCGGACAGCTGGAAAAACTGTTTTTT